This T cell receptor (beta chain) was captured in a study of CD8+CD57+ T cells in acquired aplastic anemia. Study context: Recorded DNA amounts for sorted CD4+ and CD8+ cells had an average of roughly 3.4 ug. Study-wide results and caveats: About 28 sequences, all CD8+ CDR3, were shared between patients and controls.

The germline V and J ends were trimmed by 5 bases and 1 base, with 9 bases remaining between them. Per germline, CDR1 DFQATT and CDR2 SNEGSKA (reference sequence). The CDR3 runs to 12 residues. As concerns this clonotype: Antigen specificity is unknown.

CDR3 and TCR beta VDJ profiling relied on a genomic DNA template. TCRdb re-analysed the reads in MiXCR, keeping a single row per CDR3 protein. This table has more than 200,000 distinct CDR3 sequences, over 40% appearing once. An expansion of CD8+CD57+ cells by flow cytometry had been shown in patients chosen for sequencing. There were no patients without severe acquired aplastic anemia. Patients had not yet gotten any therapy when their blood was taken for sampling. Sequenced material: sorted CD4+, CD8+, or CD8+CD57+ T cells (not recorded which) from PBMCs. The chain combines TRBV20-1 with TRBJ2-7, with TRBD1 as a possible D gene (6 bases). The TCR originated in a human donor with aplastic anemia. The CDR3: CSAYRESYEQYF. The CDR3, as DNA: TGCAGTGCTTACAGGGAATCCTACGAGCAGTACTTC.